The 9 T cell receptor beta chains listed next were all sequenced from one sample in a study of T cells in Graves' hyperthyroidism and ophthalmopathy. RNA transcripts gave rise to amplified TCR beta CDR3 regions. In the first-round RT-PCR of the TCR CDR3, the HTBI primer set was used. TCRdb called the multiplex PCR reads again in MiXCR, with one record for every CDR3 protein. The data hold 500,000 to 650,000 distinct CDR3 sequences, with 13% to 15% observed a single time. The specimen sequenced was blood. Receptors were obtained from a woman in her thirties or forties with Graves' hyperthyroidism.

DNA of the CDR3: TGCAGTGCTAGAGGACAGGGAAATGCGGAGACCCAGTACTTC. Amino acids: CSARGQGNAETQYF. The genes are TRBV20-1 and TRBJ2-5; 7 positions match TRBD1. The CDR3 covers 14 residues. With 1 base clipped from V and 5 bases from J, the junction kept 7 bases outside the gene matches. The germline gives CDR1 DFQATT, CDR2 SNEGSKA (reference sequence).

The V call is TRBV6-6, the J call TRBJ1-6; D not certain. Per germline, CDR1 MNHNY and CDR2 SVGAGI (reference sequence). The CDR3 has 14 amino acids. Deletions cut 7 bases from V and 7 bases from J, with 14 bases between. Written as DNA, the CDR3 is TGTGCCAGCACGGACCCCCCAAGGAATTCACCCCTCCACTTT. Encoded protein: CASTDPPRNSPLHF.

This clonotype was counted many times. The chain combines TRBV12-3 or TRBV12-4 with TRBJ2-2; 8 bases fit TRBD1. With 6 bases clipped from V and 5 bases from J, the junction kept 11 bases outside the gene matches. This CDR3 region has 16 residues. Here the CDR3 DNA reads TGTGCCAGCAGCCAGAGACAGGGGTCGGGGACCGGGGAGCTGTTTTTT. Translated: CASSQRQGSGTGELFF.

The chain employs TRBV19 and TRBJ2-1, with 9 bases identical to TRBD1. Trimming removed 3 bases from V and 5 bases from J; junction bases left unmatched: 5. This CDR3 region has 15 residues. From germline, CDR1 is LNHDA and CDR2 SQIVND (reference sequence). DNA of the CDR3: TGTGCCAGTAGTATCTGGGACAGGGACGACAATGAGCAGTTCTTC. It specifies CASSIWDRDDNEQFF.

The CDR3 sequence is CASSNRGAGANVLTF. In DNA, the CDR3 is TGTGCCAGCTCAAACAGGGGCGCTGGGGCCAACGTCCTGACTTTC. The chain is built from TRBV18 and TRBJ2-6; 7 bases line up with TRBD1. The ends lost 5 bases at V and 2 bases at J; junction bases unmatched: 3. This CDR3 region has 15 residues. Looked up from germline, CDR1 is KGHSH and CDR2 is LQKENI.

The chain combines TRBV20-1 with TRBJ2-7; TRBD2 agrees at 7 bases. The trim removed 5 bases at V and 0 bases at J, leaving 7 bases unmatched. The V gene's germline CDR1 is DFQATT and CDR2 SNEGSKA (reference sequence). This CDR3 is built from 14 residues. CDR3 bases: TGCAGTGCTGAAGAGCGGGGACCCTCCTACGAGCAGTACTTC. Translation gives CSAEERGPSYEQYF.

This chain uses TRBV20-1 with TRBJ2-1; D is unresolved. V lost 5 bases to trimming and J lost 7 bases, with 12 bases between them. Germline lookup yields CDR1 DFQATT and CDR2 SNEGSKA (reference sequence). The CDR3 loop spans 12 amino acids. The CDR3 sequence is CSALSFWNEQFF. The CDR3 bases are TGCAGTGCTCTATCCTTTTGGAATGAGCAGTTCTTC.

In its sample, this clonotype was seen many times. The chain combines TRBV10-3 with TRBJ2-7; D call uncertain. CDR1 and CDR2 from the germline V gene are ENHRY and SYGVKD. There are 13 residues in the CDR3. V lost 2 bases to trimming and J lost 4 bases, with 9 bases between them. The CDR3 here is CAISERVDYEQYF. In DNA, the CDR3 is TGTGCCATCAGTGAGCGGGTGGATTACGAGCAGTACTTC.

This clonotype was seen more than once but under ten times. J is TRBJ2-7 and V is TRBV5-8; weak D call: TRBD1 (6 bases). CDR1 and CDR2 from the germline V gene are SGHTS and YDEGEE. Trimming removed 4 bases at V and 2 bases at J, with 25 bases between. The CDR3 length is 18 residues. The chain's CDR3 is CASSIRGTLPTVTYEQYF. CDR3 coding DNA: TGTGCCAGCAGCATCAGAGGGACACTACCCACTGTGACCTACGAGCAGTACTTC.